This T cell receptor beta chain appears in the sequencing data of a study of T cells in Graves' hyperthyroidism and ophthalmopathy. The overall study: It was at initial diagnosis, before any treatment, that peripheral blood was collected. Notes on the study in general: A model of 13 V-J pairs discriminated ophthalmopathy from stable hyperthyroidism. The majority of expanded thyroid clonotypes above 0.001 also appeared in blood.

Note on this clonotype: The antigen is not known. A much larger clonotype is one base distant, so this may be a read error.

Per germline, CDR1 SQVTM and CDR2 ANQGSEA. Trimming cost V 7 bases and J 5 bases, with 9 bases left between them. There are 10 residues in the CDR3. Researchers took RNA transcripts and amplified the TCR beta CDR3 regions from them. First-round RT-PCR targeting the TCR CDR3 was performed with the HTBI primer set. TCRdb analysed the multiplex PCR reads with MiXCR anew, one entry per CDR3 protein. This sample has hundreds of thousands of distinct CDR3 sequences, with roughly 15% found just once. The study based diagnoses on clinical symptoms, serum thyroxine and TRAb, thyroid ultrasound and orbital computed tomography.

J is TRBJ2-7 and V is TRBV29-1; D uncertain. The sequencing input was blood. The clonotype comes from a man in his late teens or twenties with Graves' ophthalmopathy. CDR3 sequence: CSAGSNEQYF. CDR3 in DNA: TGCAGCGCCGGTTCCAACGAGCAGTACTTC.